The clone carrying this T cell receptor (beta chain) has a count of ten or more. As yet, its antigen is unknown. This record comes from a study of lung T cells in sarcoidosis with Löfgren's syndrome. Trimming shortened V by 5 bases and J by 6 bases, and 13 bases separated the two germline ends. This CDR3 region has 13 residues. The germline V gene has CDR1 SEHNR and CDR2 FQNEAQ (reference sequence). Study-level points and caveats: Multiple Löfgren's syndrome patients reportedly shared TRAV12-1 and TRBV2 CDR3 motifs. Versus controls, Löfgren's syndrome patients reportedly showed TRAV12-1 and TRBV2 as most expanded.

Using its own MiXCR run on the reads, TCRdb lists one record per CDR3 protein. The sample includes roughly 19,000 distinct CDR3 sequences, roughly 22% of them seen just once. This TCR was sampled from a human donor with sarcoidosis (Löfgren's syndrome or another form), or a control subject (not recorded which). Input material: CD4+ T cells from PBMCs. The V and J genes are TRBV7-9 and TRBJ1-2; D unclear. The CDR3 DNA reads TGTGCCAGCAGCGGACCGGGTGGGAATGGCTACACCTTC. Translation gives CASSGPGGNGYTF. Using reference TRBV7-9 and TRBJ1-2 for the parts outside the CDR3, the full variable domain is DTGVSQNPRHKITKRGQNVTFRCDPISEHNRLYWYRQTLGQGPEFLTYFQNEAQLEKSRLLSDRFSAERPKGSFSTLEIQRTEQGDSAMYLCASSGPGGNGYTFGSGTRLTVV.